The rows below give T cell receptor beta chains drawn from one sample of a study of blood T cell repertoires in COVID-19. Sequenced by immunoSEQ multiplex PCR; TCRdb stores in-frame clones only, minus some. The repertoire holds a few hundred thousand clones, with approximately 82% as singletons. The specimen was peripheral blood. The receptors here all came from a woman aged 18-29 years with acute or convalescent COVID-19. CDR3s leave out the opening cysteine and the closing phenylalanine or tryptophan. Clone size is given for some rows only: seen once, a few or many times, or a class if the clone is expanded.

cdr3_aa	clone_size	v_call	j_call
AISEPGLAGDNEQF	NA	TRBV10-3	TRBJ2-1
ASSNGRAEGDTQY	NA	TRBV6-5	TRBJ2-3
ASSSPPRNTEAF	NA	TRBV27	TRBJ1-1
ASETQDTEAF	NA	TRBV2	TRBJ1-1
ASSHGTAYSNQPQH	once	TRBV3-1/TRBV3-2	TRBJ1-5
ASSDTGGPSYGYT	once	TRBV10-2	TRBJ1-2
ASSLGSTGTEAF	NA	TRBV5-1	TRBJ1-1
ASGYRDRDSEQY	once	TRBV5-8	TRBJ2-7
ASSSSQVSTDTQY	NA	TRBV11-2	TRBJ2-3
ASSPTSGIYNEQF	NA	TRBV3-1/TRBV3-2	TRBJ2-1
ASSPHSAGGGYT	NA	TRBV7-2	TRBJ1-2
ASSQDGGTSGGDTQY	few	TRBV4-2	TRBJ2-3
ASSPHSGTTFTYEQY	NA	TRBV4-3	TRBJ2-7
ASSPLENYGYT	once	TRBV18	TRBJ1-2
ASSPKETQY	NA	TRBV7-6	TRBJ2-5
ASSQPGLAVSGELF	NA	TRBV4-2	TRBJ2-2
ASSRGAGELF	NA	TRBV7-3	TRBJ2-2
ASINGRATNEKLF	NA	TRBV19	TRBJ1-4
ASSKPGGETQY	NA	TRBV27	TRBJ2-5
ASMSVGIVYEQY	many	TRBV6-5	TRBJ2-7
ASSSGRAPDTQY	NA	TRBV7-2	TRBJ2-3
ASSLGQGAGASYNEQF	NA	TRBV7-9	TRBJ2-1
ASSQEEGVSTEAF	NA	TRBV3-1/TRBV3-2	TRBJ1-1
ASSPGTGTVS	NA	TRBV18	TRBJ2-7
ASSPDRGPNSPLH	NA	TRBV11-2	TRBJ1-6
ASVTGTTYGYT	few	TRBV6-5	TRBJ1-2
ASSYWTGSSTDTQY	NA	TRBV6-5	TRBJ2-3
ASSYGHFGRAF	NA	TRBV6-5	TRBJ1-1
SVHTGGIYEQY	once	TRBV29-1	TRBJ2-7
ATSDLRTPPGELF	NA	TRBV24-1	TRBJ2-2
ASSLYPSGKTQY	few	TRBV11-3	TRBJ2-3
ASSRASEQY	NA	TRBV3-1/TRBV3-2	TRBJ2-7
ASSLSLNTEAF	NA	TRBV27	TRBJ1-1
ASSDGFDFYNEQF	NA	TRBV2	TRBJ2-1
ASSQAGGYEQF	few	TRBV4-1	TRBJ2-1
SVSPSGRAYEQY	NA	TRBV29-1	TRBJ2-7
ASSQGSPGNQPQH	few	TRBV3-1/TRBV3-2	TRBJ1-5
ASSRGQGPYGYT	few	TRBV19	TRBJ1-2
ASSPPSEETQY	NA	TRBV18	TRBJ2-5
ASSRGGQNEKLF	NA	TRBV5-4	TRBJ1-4
AWSVRAGEATGELF	NA	TRBV30	TRBJ2-2
ASRPGLAGGGVGETQY	NA	TRBV3-1/TRBV3-2	TRBJ2-5